Presented here are 10 T cell receptor beta chains from one specimen sequenced in a study of T cell repertoires in cytomegalovirus infection. Via MiXCR, TCRdb re-called the reads, giving one row per CDR3 protein. The profile shows about 300,000 distinct CDR3 sequences, under 30% of them singletons. Sequencing used PBMCs. All receptors come from a human donor in good health (CMV status not recorded). Some clones in this sample may be carry-over from other donors' samples.

The chain couples TRBV29-1 to TRBJ2-1, with 8 bases aligning to TRBD2. The CDR3 sequence is 13 residues long. Germline V gene lookup returns CDR1 SQVTM and CDR2 ANQGSEA. V dropped 6 bases and J dropped 5; count of bases not matched to a gene: 6. The CDR3 is CSVSGLGNNEQFF. The CDR3 bases are TGCAGCGTGTCGGGACTAGGTAACAATGAGCAGTTCTTC.

This clonotype was seen more than once but under ten times. The chain employs TRBV18 and TRBJ2-3, with 9 bases lining up with TRBD2. Germline assignment: CDR1 KGHSH and CDR2 LQKENI. The V and J ends lost 5 bases and 6 bases, in that order; junction bases with no gene match: 9. CDR3 size: 15 residues. The CDR3 region is CASSTQAGGGDTQYF. DNA of the CDR3: TGTGCCAGCTCAACACAAGCGGGAGGAGGCGATACGCAGTATTTT.

The rearrangement uses TRBV29-1 and TRBJ1-1; D is unresolved. The germline V gene encodes CDR1 SQVTM and CDR2 ANQGSEA. Trimming left V 1 base short and J 0 bases short, with 9 bases between. The CDR3 consists of 14 residues. In DNA form, the CDR3 reads TGCAGCGTTGAAGCATCAGGAGTGAACACTGAAGCTTTCTTT. It codes for CSVEASGVNTEAFF.

To note about this clonotype: A much more abundant neighbour one base away suggests this may be a read error. The V and J genes are TRBV6-8 and TRBJ2-1; 8 bases align to TRBD2. The CDR3 has 14 amino acids. Germline CDR1 is MNHGY and CDR2 is SAAAGT. The ends lost 5 bases at V and 10 bases at J; junction bases unmatched: 10. The CDR3 protein is CASSPGRASYEQFF. The CDR3 nucleotides are TGTGCCAGCAGTCCCGGGAGGGCCTCCTACGAGCAGTTCTTC.

Many counts were recorded for this clonotype. The V call is TRBV7-2, the J call TRBJ2-1; D is undetermined. There are 12 residues in the CDR3. Germline CDR1 is SGHTA and CDR2 is FQGNSA. V was clipped by 6 bases and J by 6 bases, with 9 bases between them. The CDR3 spells CASSPFPNEQFF. The CDR3 bases are TGTGCCAGCAGTCCGTTCCCCAATGAGCAGTTCTTC. Full variable domain (missing parts from reference TRBV7-2 and TRBJ2-1): GAGVSQSPSNKVTEKGKDVELRCDPISGHTALYWYRQSLGQGLEFLIYFQGNSAPDKSGLPSDRFSAERTGGSVSTLTIQRTQQEDSAVYLCASSPFPNEQFFGPGTRLTVL.

This clonotype was counted only a few times. The chain is built from TRBV28 and TRBJ2-1; TRBD2 agrees at 15 bases. CDR1 and CDR2 (germline): MDHEN, SYDVKM. The CDR3 loop spans 20 amino acids. Trimming removed 5 bases from V and 3 bases from J; junction bases left unmatched: 14. CDR3 bases: TGTGCCAGCAGTATAATACATCCCGGGACTAGCGGGAGGTACTACAATGAGCAGTTCTTC. The encoded protein is CASSIIHPGTSGRYYNEQFF. Complete variable domain (other parts from reference TRBV28 and TRBJ2-1): DVKVTQSSRYLVKRTGEKVFLECVQDMDHENMFWYRQDPGLGLRLIYFSYDVKMKEKGDIPEGYSVSREKKERFSLILESASTNQTSMYLCASSIIHPGTSGRYYNEQFFGPGTRLTVL.

This clonotype was found many times. This chain connects TRBV7-2 to TRBJ2-1; weak D call: TRBD1 (6 bases). V lost 3 bases, J lost 5 bases, and 11 bases lay in between. CDR1 is SGHTA, CDR2 FQGNSA, per germline. CDR3 length: 14 amino acids. CDR3 amino acids: CASSFDRQNNEQFF. The CDR3 nucleotides are TGTGCCAGCAGCTTCGACAGGCAAAACAATGAGCAGTTCTTC.

The V call is TRBV7-3, the J call TRBJ2-6; possible D gene TRBD1, 7 bases. From germline, CDR1 is SGHTA and CDR2 FQGTGA. The CDR3 has 17 amino acids. Trimming cost V 5 bases and J 0 bases, with 14 bases left between them. The CDR3 protein is CASSAGTAVSGANVLTF. CDR3 bases: TGTGCCAGCAGCGCGGGGACAGCCGTCTCTGGGGCCAACGTCCTGACTTTC.

This clonotype occurred a few times. V and J are TRBV28 and TRBJ1-2; weak D call: TRBD1 (6 bases). V gave up 3 bases and J gave up 4 bases, with 15 bases separating them. Per germline, CDR1 MDHEN and CDR2 SYDVKM. The CDR3 is 15 residues long. The CDR3 is CASSFPLPGAYGYTF. The CDR3 region has the DNA TGTGCCAGCAGTTTTCCTCTCCCAGGGGCCTATGGCTACACCTTC.

The chain recombines TRBV19 with TRBJ2-3, with D possibly TRBD2 on 6 matching bases. This CDR3 region has 13 residues. Germline loops: CDR1 LNHDA, CDR2 SQIVND (reference sequence). Between the trimmed V and J ends, which lost 7 bases and 2 bases, there was a span of 10 bases. The chain's CDR3 is CASNPGDTDTQYF. The DNA for the CDR3 is TGTGCCAGTAATCCGGGAGACACAGATACGCAGTATTTT.